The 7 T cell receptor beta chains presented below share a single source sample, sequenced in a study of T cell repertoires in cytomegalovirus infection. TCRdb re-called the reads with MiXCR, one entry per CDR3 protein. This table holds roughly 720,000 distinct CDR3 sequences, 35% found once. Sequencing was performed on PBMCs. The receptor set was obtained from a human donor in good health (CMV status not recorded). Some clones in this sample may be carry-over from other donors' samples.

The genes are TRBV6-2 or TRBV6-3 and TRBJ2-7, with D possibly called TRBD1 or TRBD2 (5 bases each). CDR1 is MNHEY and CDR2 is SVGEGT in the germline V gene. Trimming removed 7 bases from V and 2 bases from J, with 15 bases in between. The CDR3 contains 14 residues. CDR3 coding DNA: TGTGCCAGCACAGAAGCCGGGACGACCTACGAGCAGTACTTC. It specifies CASTEAGTTYEQYF.

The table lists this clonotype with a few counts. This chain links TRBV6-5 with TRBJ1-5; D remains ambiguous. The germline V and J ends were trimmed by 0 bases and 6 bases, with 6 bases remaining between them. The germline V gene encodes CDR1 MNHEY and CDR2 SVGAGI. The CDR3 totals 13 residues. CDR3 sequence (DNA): TGTGCCAGCAGTTACTCGGCTGGTCAGCCCCAGCATTTT. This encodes CASSYSAGQPQHF.

The CDR3 nucleotides are TGTGCCAGCAGCTGGGGGAGCGAGCTGACTAGCACAGATACGCAGTATTTT. Protein: CASSWGSELTSTDTQYF. V is TRBV7-6 and J is TRBJ2-3; perhaps D is TRBD1 or TRBD2 (5 bases each). The CDR3 is 17 residues long. Germline-derived CDR1 and CDR2 are SGHVS and FNYEAQ. V was cut by 4 bases and J by 0 bases, with 17 bases left in between.

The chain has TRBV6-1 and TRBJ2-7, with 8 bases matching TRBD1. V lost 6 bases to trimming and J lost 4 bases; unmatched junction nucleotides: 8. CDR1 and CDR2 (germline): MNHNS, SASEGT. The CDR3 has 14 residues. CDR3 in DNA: TGTGCCAGCAGAGACAGGGGACAGCCTTACGAGCAGTACTTC. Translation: CASRDRGQPYEQYF.

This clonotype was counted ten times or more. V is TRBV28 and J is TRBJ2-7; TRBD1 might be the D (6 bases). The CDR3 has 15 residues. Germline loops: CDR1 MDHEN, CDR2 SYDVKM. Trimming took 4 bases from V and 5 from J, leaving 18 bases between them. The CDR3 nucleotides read TGTGCCAGCAGTTCCAACAGGGAGATAGGGAACGAGCAGTACTTC. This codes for CASSSNREIGNEQYF.

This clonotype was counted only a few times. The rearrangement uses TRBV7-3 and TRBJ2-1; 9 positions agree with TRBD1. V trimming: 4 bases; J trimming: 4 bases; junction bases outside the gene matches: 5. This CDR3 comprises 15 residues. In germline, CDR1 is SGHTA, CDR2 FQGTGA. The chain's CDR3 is CASSSDRGEYNEQFF. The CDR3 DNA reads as TGTGCCAGCAGCTCCGACAGGGGGGAATACAATGAGCAGTTCTTC.

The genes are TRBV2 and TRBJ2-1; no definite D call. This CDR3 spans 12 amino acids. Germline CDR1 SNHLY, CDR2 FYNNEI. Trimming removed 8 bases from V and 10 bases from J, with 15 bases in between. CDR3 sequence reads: CASGTVGLEQFF. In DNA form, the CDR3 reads TGTGCCAGCGGCACCGTGGGCCTCGAGCAGTTCTTC.